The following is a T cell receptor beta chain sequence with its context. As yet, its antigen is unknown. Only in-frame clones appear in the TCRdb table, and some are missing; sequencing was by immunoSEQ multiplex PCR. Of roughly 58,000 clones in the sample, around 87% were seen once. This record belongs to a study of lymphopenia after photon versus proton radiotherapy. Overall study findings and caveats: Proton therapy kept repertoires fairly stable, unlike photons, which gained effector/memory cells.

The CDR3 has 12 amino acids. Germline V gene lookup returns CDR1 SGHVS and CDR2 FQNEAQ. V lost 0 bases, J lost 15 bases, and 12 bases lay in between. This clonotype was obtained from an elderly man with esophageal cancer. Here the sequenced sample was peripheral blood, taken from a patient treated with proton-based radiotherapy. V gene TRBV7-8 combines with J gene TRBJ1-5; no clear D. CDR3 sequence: CASSLAGKVWHF. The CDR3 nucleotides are TGTGCCAGCAGCTTAGCGGGGAAAGTTTGGCATTTT.